What follows are 10 T cell receptor beta chains derived from one specimen sequenced in a study of blood T cell repertoires in COVID-19. The repertoire was sequenced with immunoSEQ multiplex PCR; TCRdb's copy has only in-frame clones and lacks some. The data show about 220,000 clones, approximately 78% seen once. Sequenced: peripheral blood. The receptors were sampled from a woman in her 70s with COVID-19, enrolled during active disease.

The chain uses TRBV5-8 and TRBJ1-6; 7 positions agree with TRBD1. With 4 bases clipped from V and 5 bases from J, the junction kept 3 bases outside the gene matches. CDR1 is SGHTS and CDR2 is YDEGEE in the germline V gene. CDR3 length: 14 residues. The CDR3 sequence: CASSPGQHNSPLHF. CDR3 in DNA: TGTGCCAGCAGCCCGGGACAGCATAATTCACCCCTCCACTTT.

V is TRBV27 and J is TRBJ2-5; possible D gene TRBD1, 6 bases. The CDR3 extends over 11 amino acids. V dropped 6 bases and J dropped 8 bases, with 10 bases sitting between them. Germline CDR1 is MNHEY and CDR2 is SMNVEV (reference sequence). The DNA for the CDR3 is TGTGCCAGCAGAACGGGACAAACCCAGTACTTC. The encoded protein is CASRTGQTQYF.

V and J are TRBV5-1 and TRBJ2-3; possible D gene TRBD2, 5 bases. The CDR3 consists of 15 residues. The V gene lost 4 bases and the J gene lost 4 bases, with 16 bases spanning the gap. Germline-derived CDR1 and CDR2 are SGHRS and YFSETQ. The CDR3, as DNA: TGCGCCAGCAGCCCCCGATGGTCGGGGTCAGATACGCAGTATTTT. Amino acids: CASSPRWSGSDTQYF.

V is TRBV7-2 and J is TRBJ1-1; the D is unclear. V was shortened by 2 bases and J by 0 bases, with 13 bases between the two germline ends. The CDR3 runs to 16 residues. Germline-derived CDR1 and CDR2 are SGHTA and FQGNSA. CDR3 bases: TGTGCCAGCAGCTTATTGAGTTTTAGTGTGAACACTGAAGCTTTCTTT. Its translation: CASSLLSFSVNTEAFF.

This clone was recorded once. V gene TRBV27 combines with J gene TRBJ2-3; weak D call: TRBD1 (6 bases). The CDR3 covers 13 residues. The V gene's germline CDR1 is MNHEY and CDR2 SMNVEV (reference sequence). V was clipped by 6 bases and J by 6 bases, with 13 bases between them. The CDR3 protein is CASRNRAVDTQYF. The CDR3 DNA follows: TGTGCCAGCAGAAACAGGGCTGTGGATACGCAGTATTTT.

The chain recombines TRBV7-2 with TRBJ1-2; D unresolved. Germline V gene sequence: CDR1 SGHTA, CDR2 FQGNSA. This CDR3 has 14 amino acids. Trimming pared 3 bases from V and 2 bases from J, leaving 10 bases between. In nucleotides, the CDR3 is TGTGCCAGCAGCTTTACGAGGCAGAACTATGGCTACACCTTC. The encoded protein is CASSFTRQNYGYTF.

J is TRBJ2-2 and V is TRBV7-6, with no clear D. The CDR3 contains 14 residues. CDR1 and CDR2 from the germline V gene are SGHVS and FNYEAQ. V dropped 2 bases and J dropped 6 bases, with 10 bases sitting between them. CDR3 protein: CASSLIYPAGELFF. The CDR3 DNA follows: TGTGCCAGCAGCTTAATTTATCCCGCCGGGGAGCTGTTTTTT.

The gene calls are TRBV12-3 or TRBV12-4 and TRBJ2-7, with 8 nucleotides matching TRBD1. This CDR3 has 11 amino acids. Losses at the gene ends were 10 bases for V and 4 bases for J; bases not matched to a gene: 3. CDR3 nucleotide sequence: TGTGCCACAGGACAGGGTTACGAGCAGTACTTC. Translating gives CATGQGYEQYF.

The V call is TRBV5-1, the J call TRBJ2-6; no clear D. Germline CDR1 SGHRS, CDR2 YFSETQ. This CDR3 contains 15 residues. Trimming pared 1 base from V and 1 base from J, leaving 6 bases between. The CDR3 nucleotides read TGCGCCAGCAGCTTGCAGGTTTCTGGGGCCAACGTCCTGACTTTC. Encoded protein: CASSLQVSGANVLTF.

The gene calls are TRBV7-8 and TRBJ1-2; no clear D. V lost 5 bases to trimming and J lost 4 bases, with 17 bases between them. Looked up from germline, CDR1 is SGHVS and CDR2 is FQNEAQ. This CDR3 has 15 amino acids. This CDR3 reads CASSPRERAGYGYTF. CDR3 nucleotides: TGTGCCAGCAGCCCCCGAGAGAGGGCTGGCTATGGCTACACCTTC.